Detailed here is one T cell receptor beta chain. The antigen remains unidentified. The primer mix had 52 TRBV and 13 TRBJ primers. Only in-frame clones appear in the TCRdb table, and some are missing; sequencing was by immunoSEQ multiplex PCR. The sample lists tens of thousands of clones, roughly 88% occurring once. Patients, 2 to 39 years old, had expanded memory T-cell proportions. CD4+ T cells were divided by sorting: CD25-high CD127-low Tregs, CD25-low CD127-high conventional cells. The data are from a study of regulatory T cells. Points from the study as a whole: In patients, unique TRB V-J pairs were restricted and V/J usage skewed, especially in Tregs. In CD3G-deficient patients, conventional CD4+ T cells were enriched for hydrophobic CDR3 residues at positions 6 and 7.

CDR3 length: 14 amino acids. J gave up 2 bases and V 5 bases, and 4 bases lay outside the gene matches. Germline assignment: CDR1 SGHRS and CDR2 YFSETQ. The sequenced material came from conventional CD4+ T cells sorted from blood. This sequence joins TRBV5-1 and TRBJ2-3; 8 nucleotides agree with TRBD1. The receptor comes from a child aged 5 to 17 with CD3G deficiency. In nucleotides, the CDR3 is TGCGCCAGCAGTCCGGGACAGGTCACAGATACGCAGTATTTT. Residues: CASSPGQVTDTQYF.